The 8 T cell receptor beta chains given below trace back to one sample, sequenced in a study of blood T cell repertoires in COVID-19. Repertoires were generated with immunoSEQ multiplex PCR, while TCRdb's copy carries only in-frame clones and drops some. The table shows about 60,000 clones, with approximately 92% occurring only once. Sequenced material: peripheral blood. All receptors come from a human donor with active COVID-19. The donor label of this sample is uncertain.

The CDR3 reads CASSFLAGGETQYF. The CDR3 DNA reads as TGTGCCAGCAGTTTTTTGGCGGGGGGAGAGACCCAGTACTTC. The chain couples TRBV27 to TRBJ2-5, with 8 bases identical to TRBD2. With V trimmed by 3 bases and J by 4 bases, 4 bases remained unmatched. Germline V gene sequence: CDR1 MNHEY, CDR2 SMNVEV (reference sequence). The CDR3 sequence is 14 residues long.

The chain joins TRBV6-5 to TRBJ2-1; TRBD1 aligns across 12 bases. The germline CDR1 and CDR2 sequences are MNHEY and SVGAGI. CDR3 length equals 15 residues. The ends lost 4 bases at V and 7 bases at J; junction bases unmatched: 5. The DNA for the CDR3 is TGTGCCAGCAGTTCCGGGACAGGGGGCATGAATGAGCAGTTCTTC. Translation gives CASSSGTGGMNEQFF.

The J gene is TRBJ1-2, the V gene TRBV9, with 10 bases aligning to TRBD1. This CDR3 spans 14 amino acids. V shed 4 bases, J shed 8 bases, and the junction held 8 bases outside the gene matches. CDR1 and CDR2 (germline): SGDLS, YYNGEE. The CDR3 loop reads CASSPDRDRGGYTF. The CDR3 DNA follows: TGTGCCAGCAGCCCGGACCGGGACAGGGGAGGCTACACCTTC.

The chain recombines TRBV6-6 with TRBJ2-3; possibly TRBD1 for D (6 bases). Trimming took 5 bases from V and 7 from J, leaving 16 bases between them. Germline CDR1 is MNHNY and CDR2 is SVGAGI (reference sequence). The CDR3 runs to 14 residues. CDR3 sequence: CASSGGWGQNTQYF. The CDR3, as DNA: TGTGCCAGCAGTGGGGGTTGGGGGCAGAATACGCAGTATTTT.

CDR3 DNA sequence: TGTGCCAGCAGCCAATCTAGCTATGGCTACACCTTC. Protein product: CASSQSSYGYTF. This chain connects TRBV3-1 (or the pseudogene TRBV3-2) to TRBJ1-2; D gene unclear. There are 12 residues in the CDR3. Trimming removed 2 bases at V and 4 bases at J, with 5 bases between. CDR1 and CDR2 from the germline V gene are LGHDT and YNNKEL (reference sequence).

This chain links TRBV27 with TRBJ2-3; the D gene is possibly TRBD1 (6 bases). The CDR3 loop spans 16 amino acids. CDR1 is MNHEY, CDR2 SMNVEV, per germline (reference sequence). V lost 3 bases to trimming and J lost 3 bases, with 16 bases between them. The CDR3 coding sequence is TGTGCCAGCAGTTTCCAAAACAGGGCGGTAACAGATACGCAGTATTTT. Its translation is CASSFQNRAVTDTQYF.

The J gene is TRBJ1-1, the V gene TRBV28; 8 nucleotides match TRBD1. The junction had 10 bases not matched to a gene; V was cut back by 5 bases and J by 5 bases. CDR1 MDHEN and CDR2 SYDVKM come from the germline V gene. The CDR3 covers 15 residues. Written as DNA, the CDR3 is TGTGCCAGCAGTAGACCCGACAGGGGCTGGACTGAAGCTTTCTTT. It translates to CASSRPDRGWTEAFF.

CDR3 nucleotides: TGCGCCAGCAGCATAACCGGGACTAGCGGGAGTTTATCCTACAATGAGCAGTTCTTC. It yields the protein CASSITGTSGSLSYNEQFF. The chain carries TRBV5-1 and TRBJ2-1; 14 bases fit TRBD2. The CDR3 spans 19 residues. Losses at the gene ends were 4 bases for V and 1 base for J; bases not matched to a gene: 10. CDR1 and CDR2 from the germline V gene are SGHRS and YFSETQ.